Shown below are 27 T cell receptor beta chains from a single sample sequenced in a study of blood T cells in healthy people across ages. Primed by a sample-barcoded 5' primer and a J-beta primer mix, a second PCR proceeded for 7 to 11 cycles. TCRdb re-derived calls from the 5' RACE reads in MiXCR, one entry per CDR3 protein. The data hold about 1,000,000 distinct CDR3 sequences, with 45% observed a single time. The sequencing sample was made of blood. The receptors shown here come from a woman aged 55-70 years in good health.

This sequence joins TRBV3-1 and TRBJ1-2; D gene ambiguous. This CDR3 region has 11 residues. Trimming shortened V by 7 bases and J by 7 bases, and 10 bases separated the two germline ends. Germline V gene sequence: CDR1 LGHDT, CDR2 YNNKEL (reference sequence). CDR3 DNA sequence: TGTGCCAGCAACCGCGACGCTGGCTACACCTTC. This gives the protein CASNRDAGYTF.

The CDR3 DNA is TGTGCCAGTAGTAAGACAGGGGGCAGGAGCAATCAGCCCCAGCATTTT. Its protein is CASSKTGGRSNQPQHF. The chain joins TRBV19 to TRBJ1-5, with TRBD1 matching over 10 bases. CDR1 is LNHDA and CDR2 is SQIVND in the germline V gene (reference sequence). V shed 4 bases, J shed 1 base, and the junction held 4 bases outside the gene matches. The CDR3 has 16 amino acids.

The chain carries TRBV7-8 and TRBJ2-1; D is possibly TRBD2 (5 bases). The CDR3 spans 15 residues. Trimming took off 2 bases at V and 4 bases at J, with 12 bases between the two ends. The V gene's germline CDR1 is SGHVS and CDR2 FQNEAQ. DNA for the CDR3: TGTGCCAGCAGCTTAATGAGGGTTGGGTACAATGAGCAGTTCTTC. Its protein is CASSLMRVGYNEQFF.

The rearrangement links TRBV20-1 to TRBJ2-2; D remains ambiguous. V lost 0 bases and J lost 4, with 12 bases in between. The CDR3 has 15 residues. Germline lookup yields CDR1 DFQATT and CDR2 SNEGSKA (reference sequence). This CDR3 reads CSARDNWESTGELFF. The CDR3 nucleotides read TGCAGTGCTAGAGATAATTGGGAATCCACCGGGGAGCTGTTTTTT.

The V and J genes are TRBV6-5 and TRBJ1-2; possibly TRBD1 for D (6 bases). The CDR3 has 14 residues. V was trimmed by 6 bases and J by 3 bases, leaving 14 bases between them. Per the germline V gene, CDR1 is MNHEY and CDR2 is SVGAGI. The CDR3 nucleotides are TGTGCCAGCAGGGCGCGGGGGGGCCACTATGGCTACACCTTC. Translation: CASRARGGHYGYTF.

This chain's CDR3 is CASNLGVGLPQAFF. The CDR3 DNA follows: TGTGCCAGCAACCTCGGGGTGGGACTCCCCCAAGCTTTCTTT. This sequence joins TRBV6-5 and TRBJ1-1; perhaps TRBD1 as D (5 bases). This CDR3 spans 14 amino acids. Trimming pared 7 bases from V and 9 bases from J, leaving 21 bases between. Germline CDR1 MNHEY, CDR2 SVGAGI.

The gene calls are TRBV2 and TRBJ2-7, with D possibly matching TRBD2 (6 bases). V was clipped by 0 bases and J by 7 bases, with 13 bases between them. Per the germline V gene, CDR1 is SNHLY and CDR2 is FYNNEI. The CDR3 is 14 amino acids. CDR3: CASSEASAGGEQYF. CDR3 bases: TGTGCCAGCAGTGAAGCTAGCGCCGGGGGTGAGCAGTACTTC.

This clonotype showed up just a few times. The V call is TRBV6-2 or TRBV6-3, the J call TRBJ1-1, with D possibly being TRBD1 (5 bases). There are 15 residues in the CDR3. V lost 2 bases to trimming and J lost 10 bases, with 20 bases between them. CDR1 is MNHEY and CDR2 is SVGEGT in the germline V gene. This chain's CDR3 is CASSYEDVGLGRAFF. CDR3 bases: TGTGCCAGCAGTTACGAGGATGTGGGGTTGGGACGAGCTTTCTTT.

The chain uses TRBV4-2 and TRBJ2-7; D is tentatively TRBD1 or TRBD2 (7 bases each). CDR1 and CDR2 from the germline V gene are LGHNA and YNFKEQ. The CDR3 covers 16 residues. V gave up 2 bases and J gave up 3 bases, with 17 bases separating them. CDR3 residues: CASSQTAGGGSYEQYF. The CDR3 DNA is TGTGCCAGCAGCCAAACTGCAGGGGGGGGTAGCTACGAGCAGTACTTC.

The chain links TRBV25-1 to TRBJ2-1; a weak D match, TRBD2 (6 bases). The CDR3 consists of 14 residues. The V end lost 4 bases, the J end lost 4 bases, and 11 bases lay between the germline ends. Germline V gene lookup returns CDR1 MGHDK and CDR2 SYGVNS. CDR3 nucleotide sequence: TGTGCCAGCAGTGGACCCGGGGGTTACAATGAGCAGTTCTTC. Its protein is CASSGPGGYNEQFF.

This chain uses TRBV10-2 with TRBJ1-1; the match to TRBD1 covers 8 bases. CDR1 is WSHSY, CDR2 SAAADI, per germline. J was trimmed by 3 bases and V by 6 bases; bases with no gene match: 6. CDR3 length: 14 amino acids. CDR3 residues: CASRMDRVDTEAFF. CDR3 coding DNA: TGCGCCAGCAGGATGGACAGGGTCGACACTGAAGCTTTCTTT.

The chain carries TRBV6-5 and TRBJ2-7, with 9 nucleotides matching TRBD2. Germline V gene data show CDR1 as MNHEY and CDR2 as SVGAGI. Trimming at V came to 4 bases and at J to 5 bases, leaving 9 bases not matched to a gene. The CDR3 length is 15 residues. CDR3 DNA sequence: TGTGCCAGCAGTTTTATAGCGGGAGAGCTCGACGAGCAGTACTTC. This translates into CASSFIAGELDEQYF.

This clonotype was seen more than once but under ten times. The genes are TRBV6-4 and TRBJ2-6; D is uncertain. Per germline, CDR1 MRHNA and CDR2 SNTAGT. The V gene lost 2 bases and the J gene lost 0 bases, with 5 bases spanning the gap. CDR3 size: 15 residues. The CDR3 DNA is TGTGCCAGCAGTGACCGGAACTCTGGGGCCAACGTCCTGACTTTC. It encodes CASSDRNSGANVLTF.

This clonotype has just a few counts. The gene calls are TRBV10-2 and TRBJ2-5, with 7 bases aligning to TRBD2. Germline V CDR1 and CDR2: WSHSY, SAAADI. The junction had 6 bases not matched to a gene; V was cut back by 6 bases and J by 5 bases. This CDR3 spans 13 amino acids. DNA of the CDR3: TGCGCCAGCAGCCCGGGACTAAAGGAGACCCAGTACTTC. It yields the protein CASSPGLKETQYF.

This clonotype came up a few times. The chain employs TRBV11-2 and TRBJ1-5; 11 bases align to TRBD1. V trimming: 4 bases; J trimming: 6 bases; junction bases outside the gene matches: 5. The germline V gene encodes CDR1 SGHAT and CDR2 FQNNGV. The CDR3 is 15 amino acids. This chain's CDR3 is CASSWDRGYGQPQHF. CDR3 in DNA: TGTGCCAGCAGCTGGGACAGGGGGTATGGTCAGCCCCAGCATTTT.

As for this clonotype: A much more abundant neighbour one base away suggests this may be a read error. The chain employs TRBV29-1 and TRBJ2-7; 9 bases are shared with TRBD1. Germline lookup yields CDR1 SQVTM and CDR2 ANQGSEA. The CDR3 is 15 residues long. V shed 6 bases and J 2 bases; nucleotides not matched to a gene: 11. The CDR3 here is CSVRTGGRGPYEQYF. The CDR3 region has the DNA TGCAGCGTCCGAACAGGGGGCAGAGGCCCCTACGAGCAGTACTTC.

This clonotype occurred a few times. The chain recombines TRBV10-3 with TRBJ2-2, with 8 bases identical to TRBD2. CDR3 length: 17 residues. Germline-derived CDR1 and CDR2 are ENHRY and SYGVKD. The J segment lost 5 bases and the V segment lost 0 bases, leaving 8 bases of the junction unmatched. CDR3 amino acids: CAISESPGTRGTGELFF. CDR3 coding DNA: TGTGCCATCAGTGAGTCACCGGGGACTAGAGGAACCGGGGAGCTGTTTTTT.

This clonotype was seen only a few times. The CDR3 sequence: CASRHTLGQGYNEQFF. The DNA of the CDR3 is TGCGCCAGCAGACATACCCTGGGACAGGGCTACAATGAGCAGTTCTTC. The chain links TRBV5-1 to TRBJ2-1, with 9 bases fitting TRBD1. The CDR3 is 16 residues long. The ends lost 5 bases at V and 3 bases at J; junction bases unmatched: 9. From germline, CDR1 is SGHRS and CDR2 YFSETQ.

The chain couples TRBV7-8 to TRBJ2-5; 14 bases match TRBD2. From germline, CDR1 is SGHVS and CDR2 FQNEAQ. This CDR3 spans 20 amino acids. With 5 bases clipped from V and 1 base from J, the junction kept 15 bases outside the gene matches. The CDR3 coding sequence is TGTGCCAGCAGCCAAGGACTAGCGGGAGGATCCGAGGATAGCCAAGAGACCCAGTACTTC. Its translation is CASSQGLAGGSEDSQETQYF.

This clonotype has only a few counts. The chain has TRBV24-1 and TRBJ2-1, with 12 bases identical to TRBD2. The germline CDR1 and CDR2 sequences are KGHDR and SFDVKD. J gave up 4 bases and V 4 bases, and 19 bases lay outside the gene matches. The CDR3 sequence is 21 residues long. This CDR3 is CATSDSSPGLAGAGGYNEQFF. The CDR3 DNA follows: TGTGCCACCAGTGACTCCTCCCCGGGACTAGCGGGCGCAGGGGGGTACAATGAGCAGTTCTTC.

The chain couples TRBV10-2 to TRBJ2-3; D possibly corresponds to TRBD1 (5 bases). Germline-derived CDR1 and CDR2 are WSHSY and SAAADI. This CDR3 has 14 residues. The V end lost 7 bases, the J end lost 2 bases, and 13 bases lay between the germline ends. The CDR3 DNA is TGCGCCAGCACCGAGGCAGGGTTCACAGATACGCAGTATTTT. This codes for CASTEAGFTDTQYF.

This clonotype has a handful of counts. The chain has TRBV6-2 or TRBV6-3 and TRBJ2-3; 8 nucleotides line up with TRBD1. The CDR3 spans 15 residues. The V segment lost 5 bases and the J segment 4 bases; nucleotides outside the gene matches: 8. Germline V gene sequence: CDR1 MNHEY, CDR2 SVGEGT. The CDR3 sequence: CASSNDDRGADTQYF. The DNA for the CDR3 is TGTGCCAGCAGTAATGACGACAGGGGCGCAGATACGCAGTATTTT.

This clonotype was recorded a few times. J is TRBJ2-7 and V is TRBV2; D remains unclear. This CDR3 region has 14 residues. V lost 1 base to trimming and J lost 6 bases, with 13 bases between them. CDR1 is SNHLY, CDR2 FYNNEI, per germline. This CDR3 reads CASSEVIKVGEQYF. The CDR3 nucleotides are TGTGCCAGCAGTGAAGTCATTAAGGTCGGCGAGCAGTACTTC.

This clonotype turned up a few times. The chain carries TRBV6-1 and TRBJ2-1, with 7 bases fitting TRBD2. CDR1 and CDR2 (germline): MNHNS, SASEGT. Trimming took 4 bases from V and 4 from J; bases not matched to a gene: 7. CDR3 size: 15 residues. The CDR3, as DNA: TGTGCCAGCAGTGTGGAAGCGGGGTATTACAATGAGCAGTTCTTC. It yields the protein CASSVEAGYYNEQFF.

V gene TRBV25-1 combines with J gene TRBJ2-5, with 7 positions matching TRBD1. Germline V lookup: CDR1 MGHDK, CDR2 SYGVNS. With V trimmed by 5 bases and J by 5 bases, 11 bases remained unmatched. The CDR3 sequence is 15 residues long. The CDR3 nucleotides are TGTGCCAGCAGTAAGAGACAGGGAAAAGGGGAGACCCAGTACTTC. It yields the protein CASSKRQGKGETQYF.

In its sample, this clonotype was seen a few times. CDR3 loop: CSASPREDFEQFF. CDR3 nucleotide sequence: TGCAGTGCTAGTCCACGGGAGGACTTTGAGCAGTTCTTC. The chain uses TRBV20-1 and TRBJ2-1; 7 bases agree with TRBD2. The CDR3 length is 13 residues. In germline, CDR1 is DFQATT, CDR2 SNEGSKA (reference sequence). V gave up 3 bases and J gave up 9 bases; unmatched junction bases: 8.

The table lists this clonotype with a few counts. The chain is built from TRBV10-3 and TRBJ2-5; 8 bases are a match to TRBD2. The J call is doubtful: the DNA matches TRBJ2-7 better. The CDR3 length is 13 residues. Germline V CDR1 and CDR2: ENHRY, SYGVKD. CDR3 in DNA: TGTGCCATCTCCAATAGCGGGAACTACGAGCAGTACTTC. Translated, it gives CAISNSGNYEQYF.